Each of the 17 T cell receptor beta chains below was sequenced from the same sample in a study of chemoradiotherapy in HPV16-positive cancers. Produced via immunoSEQ multiplex PCR; TCRdb's table is partial and in-frame only. The table lists about 4,000 clones, around 94% of them singletons. Sampling was carried out from a patient who underwent chemoradiotherapy. These receptors came from a human donor with HPV-associated anogenital cancer.

The chain links TRBV7-8 to TRBJ2-1, with no clear D. The germline V gene has CDR1 SGHVS and CDR2 FQNEAQ. V lost 2 bases, J lost 0 bases, and 8 bases lay in between. CDR3 length equals 15 residues. CDR3 in amino acids: CASSLPLASYNEQFF. The CDR3, as DNA: TGTGCCAGCAGCTTACCCCTGGCCTCCTACAATGAGCAGTTCTTC.

V is TRBV6-1 and J is TRBJ2-7; 9 positions match TRBD2. Trimming at V came to 5 bases and at J to 2 bases, leaving 7 bases not matched to a gene. The germline V gene has CDR1 MNHNS and CDR2 SASEGT. CDR3 length: 15 residues. The CDR3 DNA reads as TGTGCCAGCAGTCCCCCGGCTAGCGGGACCTACGAGCAGTACTTC. Translation: CASSPPASGTYEQYF.

The chain joins TRBV19 to TRBJ2-7; 9 bases align to TRBD2. V dropped 5 bases and J dropped 0; count of bases not matched to a gene: 8. The CDR3 contains 16 residues. The germline V gene has CDR1 LNHDA and CDR2 SQIVND (reference sequence). The CDR3 loop is CASSPISGSLSYEQYF. CDR3 sequence (DNA): TGTGCCAGTAGTCCCATTAGCGGGAGCCTCTCCTACGAGCAGTACTTC.

The rearrangement uses TRBV13 and TRBJ1-2; 9 positions match TRBD1. CDR3 length: 14 residues. Germline trimming cut 3 bases from V and 6 bases from J; bases unmatched to any gene: 5. Germline V CDR1 and CDR2: PRHDT, FYEKMQ (reference sequence). In DNA, the CDR3 is TGTGCCAGCAGCTTCCGGACAGGGGCAGATGGCTACACCTTC. This codes for CASSFRTGADGYTF.

The chain is built from TRBV27 and TRBJ2-7, with TRBD2 identical over 15 bases. The V gene's germline CDR1 is MNHEY and CDR2 SMNVEV (reference sequence). This CDR3 comprises 15 residues. V gave up 5 bases and J gave up 3 bases; unmatched junction bases: 2. CDR3 DNA: TGTGCCAGCAGTGGACTAGCGGGAGGGTACTACGAGCAGTACTTC. It encodes CASSGLAGGYYEQYF.

This rearrangement joins TRBV7-6 to TRBJ1-4; D might be TRBD1 (5 bases). The CDR3 is made up of 13 amino acids. The germline V and J ends were trimmed by 7 bases and 7 bases, with 13 bases remaining between them. Per the germline V gene, CDR1 is SGHVS and CDR2 is FNYEAQ. CDR3 sequence reads: CASTTGPIEKLFF. In DNA form, the CDR3 reads TGTGCCAGCACCACGGGACCGATTGAAAAACTGTTTTTT. Drawing the rest from reference TRBV7-6 and TRBJ1-4, the complete variable domain is GAGVSQSPRYKVTKRGQDVALRCDPISGHVSLYWYRQALGQGPEFLTYFNYEAQQDKSGLPNDRFSAERPEGSISTLTIQRTEQRDSAMYRCASTTGPIEKLFFGSGTQLSVL.

The chain couples TRBV19 to TRBJ2-1; 13 positions agree with TRBD2. The V gene's germline CDR1 is LNHDA and CDR2 SQIVND (reference sequence). The trim removed 1 base at V and 6 bases at J, leaving 0 bases unmatched. The CDR3 contains 15 residues. The CDR3 coding sequence is TGTGCCAGTAGTATAGGGACTAGCGGGAGCAATGAGCAGTTCTTC. It codes for CASSIGTSGSNEQFF.

The chain combines TRBV6-5 with TRBJ1-1, with a possible D match to TRBD1 (5 bases). Germline loops: CDR1 MNHEY, CDR2 SVGAGI. V lost 5 bases and J 4 bases, leaving 14 bases between the germline ends. CDR3 length: 14 amino acids. Written as DNA, the CDR3 is TGTGCCAGCAGTCACCCGGTTGGGGGCACTGAAGCTTTCTTT. It specifies CASSHPVGGTEAFF.

This rearrangement joins TRBV5-1 to TRBJ1-2; D unresolved. CDR1 is SGHRS and CDR2 is YFSETQ in the germline V gene. The CDR3 extends over 14 amino acids. Trimming pared 4 bases from V and 4 bases from J, leaving 14 bases between. Here the CDR3 reads CASSLSTSAYGYTF. The CDR3 coding sequence is TGCGCCAGCAGCCTCTCGACTTCCGCCTATGGCTACACCTTC.

The chain uses TRBV4-2 and TRBJ2-1; D remains ambiguous. CDR1 is LGHNA and CDR2 is YNFKEQ in the germline V gene. This CDR3 has 14 amino acids. With 1 base removed from V and 3 bases from J, the gap between germline ends came to 7 bases. The CDR3 spells CASSQVGGYNEQFF. In DNA form, the CDR3 reads TGTGCCAGCAGCCAAGTTGGCGGCTACAATGAGCAGTTCTTC.

This clone occurred once. The V gene is TRBV6-1, the J gene TRBJ2-7; 9 bases are a match to TRBD1. This CDR3 is built from 14 residues. CDR1 MNHNS and CDR2 SASEGT come from the germline V gene. V was pared by 7 bases and J by 3 bases, with 7 bases of the junction left unmatched. CDR3 bases: TGTGCCAGCAACCCCGGGACAGGGTTCTACGAGCAGTACTTC. It is translated as CASNPGTGFYEQYF.

The chain employs TRBV11-3 and TRBJ2-7; D possibly matches TRBD1 or TRBD2 (5 bases each). The V and J ends lost 1 base and 4 bases respectively, with 11 bases between them. CDR1 SGHNT and CDR2 YENEEA come from the germline V gene. The CDR3 consists of 14 residues. The CDR3 loop reads CASSLGGSAYEQYF. CDR3 nucleotide sequence: TGTGCCAGCAGCTTAGGGGGGAGTGCGTACGAGCAGTACTTC. Looking up the rest from reference TRBV11-3 and TRBJ2-7 gives the full variable domain: EAGVVQSPRYKIIEKKQPVAFWCNPISGHNTLYWYLQNLGQGPELLIRYENEEAVDDSQLPKDRFSAERLKGVDSTLKIQPAELGDSAVYLCASSLGGSAYEQYFGPGTRLTVT.

The rearrangement joins TRBV28 to TRBJ2-7; 15 bases align to TRBD2. CDR1 MDHEN and CDR2 SYDVKM come from the germline V gene. The CDR3 has 18 residues. The V and J ends lost 8 bases and 5 bases, in that order; junction bases with no gene match: 16. CDR3 residues: CASQIPGGLAGGGNEQYF. The CDR3 DNA follows: TGTGCCAGCCAAATTCCCGGGGGACTAGCGGGAGGCGGCAACGAGCAGTACTTC.

There are a few counts of this clone. The chain employs TRBV6-1 and TRBJ1-2; 7 bases match TRBD1. The CDR3 runs 12 residues. Germline V gene lookup returns CDR1 MNHNS and CDR2 SASEGT. V lost 10 bases, J lost 9 bases, and 11 bases stayed unmatched. In DNA form, the CDR3 reads TGTGCCATCGTCCGTCAGGGGGAAAGCTACACCTTC. This codes for CAIVRQGESYTF.

The chain combines TRBV5-1 with TRBJ1-1; perhaps TRBD1 as D (6 bases). The ends were cut back, 0 bases at V and 1 base at J, with 13 bases in the middle. Germline CDR1 reads SGHRS; CDR2 reads YFSETQ. The CDR3 consists of 16 residues. For the CDR3, the DNA is TGCGCCAGCAGCTTGGTCCCCGGGACATCGAACACTGAAGCTTTCTTT. Residues: CASSLVPGTSNTEAFF.

The chain couples TRBV19 to TRBJ2-3; D is undetermined. Germline CDR1 is LNHDA and CDR2 is SQIVND (reference sequence). The CDR3 sequence is 13 residues long. Trimming removed 5 bases from V and 3 bases from J, with 9 bases in between. The CDR3 DNA follows: TGTGCCAGTAGTTTAGGGATTACAGATACGCAGTATTTT. It encodes CASSLGITDTQYF.

This chain joins TRBV5-8 and TRBJ2-5; possibly TRBD1 or TRBD2 for D (6 bases each). CDR1 is SGHTS and CDR2 is YDEGEE in the germline V gene. V lost 0 bases and J lost 4, with 13 bases in between. The CDR3 spans 15 residues. CDR3 DNA sequence: TGTGCCAGCAGCTTGGGTCGGGGGCTAGGAGAGACCCAGTACTTC. Protein product: CASSLGRGLGETQYF.